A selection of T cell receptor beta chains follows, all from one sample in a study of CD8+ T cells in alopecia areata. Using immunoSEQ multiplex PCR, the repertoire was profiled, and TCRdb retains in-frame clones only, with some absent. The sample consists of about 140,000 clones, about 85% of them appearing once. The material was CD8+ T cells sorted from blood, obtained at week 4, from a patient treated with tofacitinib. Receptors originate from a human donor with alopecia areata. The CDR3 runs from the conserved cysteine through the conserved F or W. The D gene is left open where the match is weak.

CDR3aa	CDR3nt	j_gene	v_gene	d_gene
CASSPGGGRDNSPLHF	TGTGCCAGCAGTCCTGGGGGAGGTCGGGATAATTCACCCCTCCACTTT	TRBJ1-6	TRBV9	.
CASSLGRSQGYTF	TGTGCCAGCAGCTTGGGTAGGAGCCAGGGCTACACCTTC	TRBJ1-2	TRBV5-6	.
CSVNPGQGYEQYF	TGCAGCGTGAACCCCGGACAGGGCTACGAGCAGTACTTC	TRBJ2-7	TRBV29-1	TRBD1
CASSSRGDTGELFF	TGTGCCAGCAGTTCCCGGGGGGACACCGGGGAGCTGTTTTTT	TRBJ2-2	TRBV6-5	TRBD2
CASDGGSSYNEQFF	TGTGCCAGTGATGGTGGCAGCTCCTACAATGAGCAGTTCTTC	TRBJ2-1	TRBV19	.
CSVEGTKEGYTF	TGCAGCGTTGAAGGGACTAAAGAAGGCTACACCTTC	TRBJ1-2	TRBV29-1	.
CASQDSRGSYEQYF	TGTGCCAGTCAGGACAGCCGGGGAAGCTACGAGCAGTACTTC	TRBJ2-7	TRBV19	.
CASSSSSRLDRGPFYGYTF	TGTGCCAGCAGCTCCAGTTCTCGATTAGACAGGGGCCCTTTCTATGGCTACACCTTC	TRBJ1-2	TRBV7-6	TRBD1
CASSRPGQGANEQYF	TGTGCCAGTTCCCGGCCGGGACAGGGGGCTAACGAGCAGTACTTC	TRBJ2-7	TRBV27	TRBD1
CASSEVGRREYGEQYF	TGTGCCAGCAGTGAAGTGGGGAGGCGGGAGTACGGGGAGCAGTACTTC	TRBJ2-5	TRBV6-1	TRBD2
CASSLRDRQYEQYF	TGTGCCAGCAGCTTACGGGACAGGCAGTACGAGCAGTACTTC	TRBJ2-7	TRBV7-9	TRBD1
CASSLSRRGGDYEQYF	TGTGCCAGCAGTTTATCGCGGCGGGGGGGAGACTACGAGCAGTACTTC	TRBJ2-7	TRBV27	TRBD2
CASSLGANQPQHF	TGTGCCAGCAGCTTGGGGGCGAATCAGCCCCAGCATTTT	TRBJ1-5	TRBV5-4	.
CASSSGTGEFF	TGTGCCAGCAGTTCCGGGACAGGGGAGTTCTTC	TRBJ2-1	TRBV27	TRBD1
CSVEIGIEAFF	TGCAGCGTTGAGATAGGAATAGAAGCTTTCTTT	TRBJ1-1	TRBV29-1	.
CASSWGLAGPSGEQYF	TGTGCTAGCAGCTGGGGACTAGCGGGGCCATCGGGCGAGCAGTACTTC	TRBJ2-7	TRBV7-7	TRBD2
CASRFAGSNTGELFF	TGTGCCAGCAGGTTTGCGGGATCGAACACCGGGGAGCTGTTTTTT	TRBJ2-2	TRBV11-1	.